This T cell receptor beta chain comes out of a study of T cell repertoires in cytomegalovirus infection. Germline V gene data show CDR1 as SGHTA and CDR2 as FQGTGA. V gave up 1 base and J gave up 5 bases, with 5 bases separating them. This CDR3 is 13 amino acids long. TCRdb called the reads again in MiXCR, with one record for every CDR3 protein. This sample has about 160,000 distinct CDR3 sequences, with less than 25% found just once. As concerns this clonotype: Its antigen is not identified.

The rearrangement joins TRBV7-3 to TRBJ2-2; D is uncertain. The sequence was obtained from a human donor in good health (CMV status not recorded). Some clones in this sample may be carry-over from other donors' samples. The sequenced sample was CD8+ T cells from cultured PBMCs, obtained from culture after CMV antigen stimulation. In nucleotides, the CDR3 is TGTGCCAGCAGCTTAATGGGGACCGGGGAGCTGTTTTTT. Translating it yields CASSLMGTGELFF.